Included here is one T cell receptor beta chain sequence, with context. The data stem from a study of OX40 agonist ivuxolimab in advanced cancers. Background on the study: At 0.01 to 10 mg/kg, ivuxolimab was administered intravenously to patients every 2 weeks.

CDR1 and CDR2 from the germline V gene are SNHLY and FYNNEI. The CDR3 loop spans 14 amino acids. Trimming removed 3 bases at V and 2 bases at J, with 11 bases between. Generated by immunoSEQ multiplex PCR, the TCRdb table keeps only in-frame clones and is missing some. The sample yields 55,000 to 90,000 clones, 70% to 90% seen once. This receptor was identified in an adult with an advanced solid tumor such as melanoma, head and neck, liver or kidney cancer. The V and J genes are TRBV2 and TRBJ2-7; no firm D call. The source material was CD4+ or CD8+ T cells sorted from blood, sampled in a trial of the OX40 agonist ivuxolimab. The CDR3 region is CASSEGRPPYEQYF. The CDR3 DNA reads TGTGCCAGCAGTGAGGGTCGTCCTCCCTACGAGCAGTACTTC.